This T cell receptor (beta chain) was documented in a study of early T cells in non-severe SARS-CoV-2 infection. TCRdb redid the calling of the 5' RACE reads with MiXCR, one entry per CDR3 protein. This sample has 53,000 or so distinct CDR3 sequences, with more than 10% found just once. This CDR3 is 15 amino acids long. Germline CDR1 is SGHTA and CDR2 is FQGTGA. V was trimmed by 2 bases and J by 4 bases, leaving 14 bases between them. The specimen comprised whole blood, sampled at baseline. This chain uses TRBV7-3 with TRBJ2-5, with a tentative D call TRBD2 (5 bases). The origin of this receptor is an adult who was a healthcare worker with PCR-confirmed SARS-CoV-2 infection or an uninfected control (not recorded which). CDR3: CASSLSSSPSETQYF. DNA for the CDR3: TGTGCCAGCAGCTTATCGTCTAGCCCATCAGAGACCCAGTACTTC.